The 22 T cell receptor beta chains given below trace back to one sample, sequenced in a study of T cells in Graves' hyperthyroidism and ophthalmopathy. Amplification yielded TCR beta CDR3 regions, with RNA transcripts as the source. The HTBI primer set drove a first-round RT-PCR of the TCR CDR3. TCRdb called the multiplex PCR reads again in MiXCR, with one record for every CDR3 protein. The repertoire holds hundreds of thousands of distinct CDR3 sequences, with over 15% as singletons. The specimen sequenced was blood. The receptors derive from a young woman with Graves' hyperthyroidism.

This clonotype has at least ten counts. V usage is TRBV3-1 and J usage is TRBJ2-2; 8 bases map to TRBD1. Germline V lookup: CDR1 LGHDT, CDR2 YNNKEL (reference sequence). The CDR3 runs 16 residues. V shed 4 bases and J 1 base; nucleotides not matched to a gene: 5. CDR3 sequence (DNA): TGTGCCAGCAGCCTTCGGACAGGGCTGAACACCGGGGAGCTGTTTTTT. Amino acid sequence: CASSLRTGLNTGELFF.

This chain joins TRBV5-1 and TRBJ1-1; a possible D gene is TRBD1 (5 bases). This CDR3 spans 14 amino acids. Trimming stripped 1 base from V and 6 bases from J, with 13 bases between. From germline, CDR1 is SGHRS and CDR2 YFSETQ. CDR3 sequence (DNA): TGCGCCAGCAGCTTGTATGGGAGGGACGCTGAAGCTTTCTTT. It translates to CASSLYGRDAEAFF.

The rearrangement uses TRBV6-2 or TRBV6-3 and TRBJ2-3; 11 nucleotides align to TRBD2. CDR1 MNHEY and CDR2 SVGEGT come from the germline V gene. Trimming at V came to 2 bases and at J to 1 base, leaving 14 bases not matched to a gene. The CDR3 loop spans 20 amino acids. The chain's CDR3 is CASSYPTTSGSSGGTDTQYF. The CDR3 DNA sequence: TGTGCCAGCAGTTACCCCACCACTAGCGGGAGTTCCGGCGGCACAGATACGCAGTATTTT.

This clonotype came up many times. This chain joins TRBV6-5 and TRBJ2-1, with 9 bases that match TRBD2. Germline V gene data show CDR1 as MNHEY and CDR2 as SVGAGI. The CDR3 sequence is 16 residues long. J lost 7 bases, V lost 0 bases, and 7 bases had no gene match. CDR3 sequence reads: CASSYSGGGAENEQFF. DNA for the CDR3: TGTGCCAGCAGTTACTCAGGCGGGGGGGCCGAGAATGAGCAGTTCTTC.

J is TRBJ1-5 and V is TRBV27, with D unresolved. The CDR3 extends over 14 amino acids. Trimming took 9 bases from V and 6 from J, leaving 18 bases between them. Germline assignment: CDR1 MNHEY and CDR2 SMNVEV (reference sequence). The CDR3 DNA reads TGTGCCAGTTCCAACCACGGGGTACGTCAGCCCCAGCATTTT. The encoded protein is CASSNHGVRQPQHF.

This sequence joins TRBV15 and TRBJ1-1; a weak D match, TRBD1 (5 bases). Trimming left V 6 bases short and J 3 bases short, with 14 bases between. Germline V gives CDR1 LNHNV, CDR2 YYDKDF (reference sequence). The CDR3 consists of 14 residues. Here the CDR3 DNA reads TGTGCCACCAGGGTCAGGGTTTCCCACACTGAAGCTTTCTTT. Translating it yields CATRVRVSHTEAFF.

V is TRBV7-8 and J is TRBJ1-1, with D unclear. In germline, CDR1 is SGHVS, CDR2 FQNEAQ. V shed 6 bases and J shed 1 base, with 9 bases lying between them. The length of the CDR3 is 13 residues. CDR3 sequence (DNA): TGTGCCAGCAGGCTTTACCCGAACACTGAAGCTTTCTTT. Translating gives CASRLYPNTEAFF.

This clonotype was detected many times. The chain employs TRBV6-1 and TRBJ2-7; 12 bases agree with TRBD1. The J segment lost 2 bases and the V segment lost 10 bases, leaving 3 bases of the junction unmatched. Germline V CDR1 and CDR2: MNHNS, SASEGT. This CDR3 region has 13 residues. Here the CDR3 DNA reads TGTGCCACCCGGGACAGGGGGCCCTACGAGCAGTACTTC. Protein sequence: CATRDRGPYEQYF.

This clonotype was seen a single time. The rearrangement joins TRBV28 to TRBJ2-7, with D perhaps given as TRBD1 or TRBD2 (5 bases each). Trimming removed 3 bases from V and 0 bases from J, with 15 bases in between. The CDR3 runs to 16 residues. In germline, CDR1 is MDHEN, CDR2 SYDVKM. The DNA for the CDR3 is TGTGCCAGCAGTTTTCCGTGGGCAGGGACCTCCTACGAGCAGTACTTC. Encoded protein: CASSFPWAGTSYEQYF.

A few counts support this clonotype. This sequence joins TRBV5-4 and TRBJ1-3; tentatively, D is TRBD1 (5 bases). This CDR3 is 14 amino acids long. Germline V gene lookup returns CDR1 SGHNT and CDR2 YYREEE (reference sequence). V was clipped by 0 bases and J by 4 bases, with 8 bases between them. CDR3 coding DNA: TGTGCCAGCAGCTTGGTACCAGGGGGAAACACCATATATTTT. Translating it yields CASSLVPGGNTIYF.

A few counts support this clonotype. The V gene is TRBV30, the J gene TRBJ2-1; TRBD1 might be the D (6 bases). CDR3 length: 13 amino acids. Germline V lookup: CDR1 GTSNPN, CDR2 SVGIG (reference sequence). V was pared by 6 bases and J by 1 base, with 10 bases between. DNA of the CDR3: TGTGCCTGCTATAGGGGGTCCTACAATGAGCAGTTCTTC. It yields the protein CACYRGSYNEQFF.

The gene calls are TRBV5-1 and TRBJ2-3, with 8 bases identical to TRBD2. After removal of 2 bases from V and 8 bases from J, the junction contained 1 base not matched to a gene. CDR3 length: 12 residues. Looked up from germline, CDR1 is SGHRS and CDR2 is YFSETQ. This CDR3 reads CASSFTSGTQYF. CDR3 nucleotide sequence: TGCGCCAGCAGCTTCACTAGCGGTACGCAGTATTTT.

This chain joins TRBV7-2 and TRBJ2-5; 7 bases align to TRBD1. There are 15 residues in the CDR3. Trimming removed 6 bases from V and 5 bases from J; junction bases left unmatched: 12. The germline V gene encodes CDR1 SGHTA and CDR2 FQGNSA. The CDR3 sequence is CASRPTGAWVETQYF. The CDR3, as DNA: TGTGCCAGCAGGCCAACAGGGGCATGGGTGGAGACCCAGTACTTC.

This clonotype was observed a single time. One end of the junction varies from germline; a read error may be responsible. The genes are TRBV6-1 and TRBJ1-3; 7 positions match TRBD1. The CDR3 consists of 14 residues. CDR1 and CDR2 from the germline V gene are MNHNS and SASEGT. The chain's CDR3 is CASNRGPSGNTIYF. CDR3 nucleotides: TGTGCTAGCAACAGGGGCCCCTCTGGAAACACCATATATTTT.

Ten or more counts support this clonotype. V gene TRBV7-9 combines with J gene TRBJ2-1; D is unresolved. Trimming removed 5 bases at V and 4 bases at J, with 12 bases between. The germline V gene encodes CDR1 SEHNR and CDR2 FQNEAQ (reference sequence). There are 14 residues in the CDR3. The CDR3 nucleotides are TGTGCCAGCAGCACCTTGGACGGGTACAATGAGCAGTTCTTC. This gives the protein CASSTLDGYNEQFF.

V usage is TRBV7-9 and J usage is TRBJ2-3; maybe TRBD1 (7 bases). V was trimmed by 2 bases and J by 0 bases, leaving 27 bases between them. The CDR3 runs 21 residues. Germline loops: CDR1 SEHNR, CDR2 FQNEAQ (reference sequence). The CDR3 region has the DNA TGTGCCAGCAGCTTAACTTTGGGACAGCAGCGGGCTTGGACTAGCACAGATACGCAGTATTTT. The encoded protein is CASSLTLGQQRAWTSTDTQYF.

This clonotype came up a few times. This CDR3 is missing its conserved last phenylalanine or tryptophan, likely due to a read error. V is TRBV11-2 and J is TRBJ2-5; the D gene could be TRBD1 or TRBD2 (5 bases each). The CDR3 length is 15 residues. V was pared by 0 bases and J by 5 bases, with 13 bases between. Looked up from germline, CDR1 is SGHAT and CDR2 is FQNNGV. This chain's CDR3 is CASSLERGERETQYL. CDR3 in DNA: TGTGCCAGCAGCTTAGAGAGAGGGGAAAGGGAGACCCAGTACCTC.

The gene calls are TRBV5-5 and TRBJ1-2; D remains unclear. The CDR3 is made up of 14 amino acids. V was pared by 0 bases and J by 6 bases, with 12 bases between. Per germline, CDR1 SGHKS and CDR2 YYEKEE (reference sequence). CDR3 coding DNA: TGTGCCAGCAGCTTGGATACCCGTCTCCATGGCTACACCTTC. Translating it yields CASSLDTRLHGYTF.

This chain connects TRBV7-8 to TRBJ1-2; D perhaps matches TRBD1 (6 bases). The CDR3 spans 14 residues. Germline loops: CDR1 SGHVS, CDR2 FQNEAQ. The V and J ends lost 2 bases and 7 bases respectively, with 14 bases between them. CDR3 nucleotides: TGTGCCAGCAGCTTATTGGGAGGGGGTGGTGGCTACACCTTC. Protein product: CASSLLGGGGGYTF.

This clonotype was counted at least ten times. The CDR3 nucleotides read TGTGCCAGCAGTTTGCGACAGGGACAAAATCAGCCCCAGCATTTT. Protein product: CASSLRQGQNQPQHF. The chain employs TRBV28 and TRBJ1-5; 7 bases agree with TRBD1. J lost 4 bases, V lost 3 bases, and 6 bases had no gene match. Germline CDR1 MDHEN, CDR2 SYDVKM. This CDR3 has 15 residues. Full variable domain (remainder filled in from reference TRBV28 and TRBJ1-5): DVKVTQSSRYLVKRTGEKVFLECVQDMDHENMFWYRQDPGLGLRLIYFSYDVKMKEKGDIPEGYSVSREKKERFSLILESASTNQTSMYLCASSLRQGQNQPQHFGDGTRLSIL.

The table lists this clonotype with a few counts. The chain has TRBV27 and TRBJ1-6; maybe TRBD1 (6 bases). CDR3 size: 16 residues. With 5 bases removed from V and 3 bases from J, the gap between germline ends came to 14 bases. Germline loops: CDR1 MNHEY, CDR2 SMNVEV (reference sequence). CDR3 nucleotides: TGTGCCAGCAGTAACGGACAGCAAATCTATAATTCACCCCTCCACTTT. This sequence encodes CASSNGQQIYNSPLHF.

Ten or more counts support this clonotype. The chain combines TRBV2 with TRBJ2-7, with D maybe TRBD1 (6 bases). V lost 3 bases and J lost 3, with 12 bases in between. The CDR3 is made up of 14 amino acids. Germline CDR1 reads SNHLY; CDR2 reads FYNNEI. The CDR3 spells CASSDSTGFYEQYF. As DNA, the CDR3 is TGTGCCAGCAGTGACTCGACAGGATTCTACGAGCAGTACTTC.